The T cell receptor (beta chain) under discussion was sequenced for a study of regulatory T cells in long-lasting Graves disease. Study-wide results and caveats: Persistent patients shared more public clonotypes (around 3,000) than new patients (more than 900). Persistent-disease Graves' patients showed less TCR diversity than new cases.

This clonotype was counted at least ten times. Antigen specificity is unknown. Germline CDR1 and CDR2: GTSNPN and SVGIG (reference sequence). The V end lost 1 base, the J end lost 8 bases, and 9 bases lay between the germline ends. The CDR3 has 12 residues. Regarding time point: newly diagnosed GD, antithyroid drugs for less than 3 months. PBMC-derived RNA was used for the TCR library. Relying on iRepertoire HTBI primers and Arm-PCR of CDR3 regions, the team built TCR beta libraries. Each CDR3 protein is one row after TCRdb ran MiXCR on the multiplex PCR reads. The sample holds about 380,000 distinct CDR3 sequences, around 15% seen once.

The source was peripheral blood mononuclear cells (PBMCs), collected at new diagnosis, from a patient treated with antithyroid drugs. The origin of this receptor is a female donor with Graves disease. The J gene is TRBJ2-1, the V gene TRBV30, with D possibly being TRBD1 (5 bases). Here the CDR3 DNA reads TGTGCCTGGAGTGATGGGGCGGATGAGCAGTTCTTC. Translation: CAWSDGADEQFF.